This entry lists 27 T cell receptor beta chains sequenced from one sample in a study of beta chain features in type 1 diabetes. Findings of the study overall: In every one of the four CD4+ subsets, TCRB CDR3s were moderately but significantly shorter in Type 1 diabetes patients.

Expressed TCRB transcripts were sequenced because the entire RNA isolate underwent reverse transcription. Sequencing used immunoSEQ multiplex PCR; TCRdb keeps in-frame clones, though not all of them. The sample records hundreds of thousands of clones, approximately 11% being singletons. Their specific antigens are unknown. The sequenced sample was naive CD4+ T cells from blood. These receptors originate from a man aged 25-40 years with type 1 diabetes.

This clone appeared a few times. The rearrangement joins TRBV9 to TRBJ1-2; 7 bases line up with TRBD1. The CDR3 spans 16 residues. V dropped 0 bases and J dropped 1; count of bases not matched to a gene: 6. The V gene's germline CDR1 is SGDLS and CDR2 YYNGEE. CDR3 loop: CASSVARQGGNYGYTF. CDR3 DNA sequence: TGTGCCAGCAGCGTAGCTCGGCAGGGGGGTAACTATGGCTACACCTTC.

This clone was recorded a few times. V usage is TRBV7-9 and J usage is TRBJ1-1; 8 bases are a match to TRBD1. This CDR3 has 16 amino acids. V lost 5 bases, J lost 1 base, and 9 bases stayed unmatched. CDR1 SEHNR and CDR2 FQNEAQ come from the germline V gene (reference sequence). CDR3 amino acids: CASSPGQGLGNTEAFF. DNA of the CDR3: TGTGCCAGCAGCCCAGGACAGGGCCTTGGGAACACTGAAGCTTTCTTT.

This clone was counted a few times. This chain's CDR3 is CASSPMDRVATEAFF. The CDR3 DNA is TGTGCCAGCTCACCGATGGACAGGGTAGCCACTGAAGCTTTCTTT. The rearrangement uses TRBV18 and TRBJ1-1, with 8 bases lining up with TRBD1. Germline V gene lookup returns CDR1 KGHSH and CDR2 LQKENI. This CDR3 contains 15 residues. J was trimmed by 4 bases and V by 3 bases; bases with no gene match: 7. Full variable domain (outside the CDR3, taken from reference TRBV18 and TRBJ1-1): NAGVMQNPRHLVRRRGQEARLRCSPMKGHSHVYWYRQLPEEGLKFMVYLQKENIIDESGMPKERFSAEFPKEGPSILRIQQVVRGDSAAYFCASSPMDRVATEAFFGQGTRLTVV.

This clone was detected only a few times. The chain links TRBV4-2 to TRBJ1-1, with a tentative D call TRBD1 (5 bases). The V end was cut by 1 base, the J end by 1 base, with 13 bases between. CDR1 and CDR2 from the germline V gene are LGHNA and YNFKEQ. The CDR3 is 16 residues long. CDR3 DNA sequence: TGTGCCAGCAGCCAAGTTTCAGGGACTGCGAACACTGAAGCTTTCTTT. As protein: CASSQVSGTANTEAFF.

J is TRBJ2-6 and V is TRBV19; D not certain. Trimming removed 4 bases from V and 0 bases from J, with 7 bases in between. Germline V gives CDR1 LNHDA, CDR2 SQIVND (reference sequence). The CDR3 loop spans 15 amino acids. Here the CDR3 DNA reads TGTGCCAGTAGTAAACTTTACTCTGGGGCCAACGTCCTGACTTTC. Translated, it gives CASSKLYSGANVLTF.

This clone was detected a few times. The chain is built from TRBV5-4 and TRBJ1-4, with D tentatively TRBD1 (6 bases). V lost 0 bases, J lost 8 bases, and 11 bases lay in between. The CDR3 sequence is 14 residues long. Germline CDR1 reads SGHNT; CDR2 reads YYREEE (reference sequence). CDR3: CASSLEGGAEKLFF. The CDR3 DNA reads as TGTGCCAGCAGCTTGGAAGGGGGAGCGGAAAAACTGTTTTTT.

The chain recombines TRBV4-3 with TRBJ1-2, with D possibly being TRBD1 (6 bases). The germline V gene encodes CDR1 LGHNA and CDR2 YSLEER. This CDR3 has 15 residues. Trimming removed 0 bases at V and 7 bases at J, with 15 bases between. The DNA for the CDR3 is TGCGCCAGCAGCCAAGAAAGGGGCGCACAGGGTGGCTACACCTTC. Translation gives CASSQERGAQGGYTF.

This clone was detected only a few times. CDR3 in amino acids: CASSPRNRGENTIYF. The CDR3 nucleotides read TGTGCCAGCAGCCCGCGGAACAGGGGGGAAAACACCATATATTTT. This sequence joins TRBV7-2 and TRBJ1-3; 8 nucleotides align to TRBD1. The V segment lost 5 bases and the J segment 6 bases; nucleotides outside the gene matches: 9. The CDR3 consists of 15 residues. Germline V lookup: CDR1 SGHTA, CDR2 FQGNSA. The full variable domain, rest sourced from reference TRBV7-2 and TRBJ1-3, is GAGVSQSPSNKVTEKGKDVELRCDPISGHTALYWYRQSLGQGLEFLIYFQGNSAPDKSGLPSDRFSAERTGGSVSTLTIQRTQQEDSAVYLCASSPRNRGENTIYFGEGSWLTVV.

This clone was detected a few times. The V and J genes are TRBV4-2 and TRBJ1-5; the D gene is possibly TRBD1 (6 bases). With 0 bases removed from V and 1 base from J, the gap between germline ends came to 16 bases. Germline V gives CDR1 LGHNA, CDR2 YNFKEQ. The CDR3 covers 18 residues. The CDR3 DNA reads as TGTGCCAGCAGCCAAGATTCCTCGGGGGGCAGGAGCAATCAGCCCCAGCATTTT. This encodes CASSQDSSGGRSNQPQHF.

The chain employs TRBV5-1 and TRBJ2-7; possibly TRBD1 for D (5 bases). This CDR3 has 13 residues. V lost 4 bases, J lost 6 bases, and 14 bases lay in between. Germline V lookup: CDR1 SGHRS, CDR2 YFSETQ. CDR3 in amino acids: CASSATQGFEQYF. CDR3 nucleotide sequence: TGCGCCAGCAGCGCCACCCAGGGTTTCGAGCAGTACTTC.

This clone occurred a few times. V and J are TRBV5-1 and TRBJ1-4; no clear D gene. Germline V gives CDR1 SGHRS, CDR2 YFSETQ. The CDR3 is 14 amino acids. The ends were cut back, 0 bases at V and 12 bases at J, with 15 bases in the middle. In nucleotides, the CDR3 is TGCGCCAGCAGCTTGGCCGTTGGCCGCCTTGAACTGTTTTTT. This codes for CASSLAVGRLELFF.

V is TRBV9 and J is TRBJ1-2; D ambiguous. The ends were cut back, 0 bases at V and 4 bases at J, with 10 bases in the middle. Germline V gene sequence: CDR1 SGDLS, CDR2 YYNGEE. There are 14 residues in the CDR3. The CDR3 DNA reads TGTGCCAGCAGCGTAGGGCTGGGGAGCTATGGCTACACCTTC. Protein product: CASSVGLGSYGYTF. The variable domain in full, completed from reference TRBV9 and TRBJ1-2, reads DSGVTQTPKHLITATGQRVTLRCSPRSGDLSVYWYQQSLDQGLQFLIQYYNGEERAKGNILERFSAQQFPDLHSELNLSSLELGDSALYFCASSVGLGSYGYTFGSGTRLTVV.

This clone was seen more than once but under ten times. The chain uses TRBV5-4 and TRBJ2-1; 9 bases fit TRBD2. V gave up 5 bases and J gave up 0 bases; unmatched junction bases: 3. The germline V gene encodes CDR1 SGHNT and CDR2 YYREEE (reference sequence). This CDR3 is 15 amino acids long. The CDR3 protein is CASRNSGGSYNEQFF. CDR3 in DNA: TGTGCCAGCAGAAATAGCGGGGGCTCCTACAATGAGCAGTTCTTC.

This sequence joins TRBV7-3 and TRBJ1-5; D is possibly TRBD1 (5 bases). The CDR3 sequence is 12 residues long. The V and J ends lost 6 bases and 13 bases respectively, with 16 bases between them. Germline values: CDR1 SGHTA, CDR2 FQGTGA. The CDR3 DNA is TGTGCCAGCAGTACCAGCAGGGTAAATCAGCATTTT. Amino acid sequence: CASSTSRVNQHF.

The chain links TRBV20-1 to TRBJ2-3, with D hard to call. V was cut by 5 bases and J by 5 bases, with 8 bases left in between. The V gene's germline CDR1 is DFQATT and CDR2 SNEGSKA (reference sequence). The CDR3 runs to 11 residues. Here the CDR3 DNA reads TGCAGTGCTTTTCGGAGAGATACGCAGTATTTT. Encoded protein: CSAFRRDTQYF.

A few counts support this clone. The V call is TRBV5-1, the J call TRBJ2-1; 9 nucleotides align to TRBD1. After removal of 5 bases from V and 1 base from J, the junction contained 4 bases not matched to a gene. The CDR3 runs 15 residues. Germline CDR1 and CDR2: SGHRS and YFSETQ. The CDR3 protein is CASREQGASYNEQFF. DNA of the CDR3: TGCGCCAGCAGAGAACAGGGGGCTTCCTACAATGAGCAGTTCTTC.

The J gene is TRBJ1-1, the V gene TRBV18; D not resolved. The CDR3 runs to 15 residues. Germline values: CDR1 KGHSH, CDR2 LQKENI. V shed 2 bases and J shed 6 bases, with 16 bases lying between them. In DNA, the CDR3 is TGTGCCAGCTCACCAATGATGGAGCAGACCGCTGAAGCTTTCTTT. Protein: CASSPMMEQTAEAFF.

In the case of this clone: The identical CDR3 is also encoded by other nucleotide sequences in the sample. The rearrangement joins TRBV5-1 to TRBJ2-5; 7 nucleotides agree with TRBD1. V trimming: 0 bases; J trimming: 4 bases; junction bases outside the gene matches: 3. Per the germline V gene, CDR1 is SGHRS and CDR2 is YFSETQ. The CDR3 has 14 amino acids. CDR3 coding DNA: TGCGCCAGCAGCTTGGGACAGGGCCGAGAGACCCAGTACTTC. Residues: CASSLGQGRETQYF. Together with reference TRBV5-1 and TRBJ2-5, the CDR3 gives the full variable domain: KAGVTQTPRYLIKTRGQQVTLSCSPISGHRSVSWYQQTPGQGLQFLFEYFSETQRNKGNFPGRFSGRQFSNSRSEMNVSTLELGDSALYLCASSLGQGRETQYFGPGTRLLVL.

The chain uses TRBV4-2 and TRBJ1-2; TRBD1 is a possible D gene (5 bases). V gave up 1 base and J gave up 5 bases, with 23 bases separating them. Germline CDR1 is LGHNA and CDR2 is YNFKEQ. The CDR3 covers 18 residues. CDR3 coding DNA: TGTGCCAGCAGCCAAGTCTCCCCGGTTCTCAGGGCAGGATATGGCTACACCTTC. Its translation: CASSQVSPVLRAGYGYTF.

This clone was detected only a few times. The gene calls are TRBV7-9 and TRBJ2-5; 7 nucleotides match TRBD1. Germline V gene data show CDR1 as SEHNR and CDR2 as FQNEAQ (reference sequence). CDR3 size: 15 residues. J gave up 0 bases and V 2 bases, and 3 bases lay outside the gene matches. The CDR3 sequence is CASSLKGTDQETQYF. The CDR3 DNA reads TGTGCCAGCAGCTTAAAGGGGACAGACCAAGAGACCCAGTACTTC.

The gene calls are TRBV28 and TRBJ2-5; D ambiguous. CDR1 and CDR2 (germline): MDHEN, SYDVKM. This CDR3 region has 14 residues. V was pared by 7 bases and J by 5 bases, with 17 bases between. CDR3 nucleotide sequence: TGTGCCAGCACCACCGTCCTAGAATGGGAGACCCAGTACTTC. It yields the protein CASTTVLEWETQYF.

This clone was detected only a few times. The rearrangement uses TRBV5-1 and TRBJ2-7; a weak D match, TRBD2 (5 bases). V was shortened by 0 bases and J by 5 bases, with 12 bases between the two germline ends. Germline V gene lookup returns CDR1 SGHRS and CDR2 YFSETQ. This CDR3 is built from 14 residues. The CDR3 reads CASSLDTLGDEQYF. CDR3 in DNA: TGCGCCAGCAGCTTGGATACTCTCGGGGACGAGCAGTACTTC. Full variable domain (missing parts from reference TRBV5-1 and TRBJ2-7): KAGVTQTPRYLIKTRGQQVTLSCSPISGHRSVSWYQQTPGQGLQFLFEYFSETQRNKGNFPGRFSGRQFSNSRSEMNVSTLELGDSALYLCASSLDTLGDEQYFGPGTRLTVT.

A few counts support this clone. The rearrangement joins TRBV2 to TRBJ2-1; 9 positions match TRBD1. The CDR3 covers 14 residues. Looked up from germline, CDR1 is SNHLY and CDR2 is FYNNEI. V lost 4 bases, J lost 15 bases, and 13 bases stayed unmatched. CDR3 region: CASSGRTGASPVFF. CDR3 coding DNA: TGTGCCAGCAGTGGGAGGACAGGGGCCTCTCCTGTGTTCTTC.

V and J are TRBV5-1 and TRBJ2-1, with D possibly TRBD1 on 6 matching bases. Trimming removed 4 bases from V and 8 bases from J, with 13 bases in between. There are 13 residues in the CDR3. Germline V CDR1 and CDR2: SGHRS, YFSETQ. CDR3 bases: TGCGCCAGCAGCGTTACAGGGTTCGATGAGCAGTTCTTC. The encoded protein is CASSVTGFDEQFF.

The chain has TRBV9 and TRBJ2-2; D is undetermined. The CDR3 totals 15 residues. The V gene's germline CDR1 is SGDLS and CDR2 YYNGEE. The V gene lost 6 bases and the J gene lost 7 bases, with 19 bases spanning the gap. The CDR3 protein is CASTRVAAGHGELFF. The CDR3 nucleotides are TGTGCCAGCACCCGGGTGGCAGCCGGCCACGGGGAGCTGTTTTTT.

The V and J genes are TRBV12-5 and TRBJ2-7; D may be TRBD1 (6 bases). V shed 6 bases and J shed 2 bases, with 11 bases lying between them. The CDR3 sequence is 13 residues long. Germline V gives CDR1 LGHNT, CDR2 FRNRAP. The CDR3: CASGTDRTYEQYF. CDR3 bases: TGTGCTAGTGGCACCGACAGGACCTACGAGCAGTACTTC.

In regard to this clone: The CDR3 carries no conserved terminal phenylalanine or tryptophan, so it likely arises from a read error. It is unclear where the CDR3 begins or ends on the DNA, so no DNA is shown, and the CDR3 is as TCRdb lists it. This chain connects TRBV30 to TRBJ1-2; the tabulated D call, TRBD1, remains unverified against the DNA. Germline-derived CDR1 and CDR2 are GTSNPN and SVGIG (reference sequence). The CDR3 contains 11 residues when both ends are counted. The CDR3 region is CAWSQGTVVGV.